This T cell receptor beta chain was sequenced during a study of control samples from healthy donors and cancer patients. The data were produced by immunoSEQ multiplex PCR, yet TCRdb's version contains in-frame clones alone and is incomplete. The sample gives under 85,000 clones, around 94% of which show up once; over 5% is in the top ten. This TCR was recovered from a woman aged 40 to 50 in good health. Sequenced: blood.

DNA for the CDR3: TGTGCCAGTAGTATAGATCTATTCGCCGACAGGGGGCCCGAAAAACTGTTTTTT. Encoded protein: CASSIDLFADRGPEKLFF. The chain uses TRBV19 and TRBJ1-4, with TRBD1 identical over 10 bases. Germline V lookup: CDR1 LNHDA, CDR2 SQIVND (reference sequence). Losses at the gene ends were 0 bases for V and 8 bases for J; bases not matched to a gene: 12. The CDR3 is 18 amino acids.